These 21 T cell receptor beta chains were sequenced from one sample in a study of T cells in Graves' hyperthyroidism and ophthalmopathy. It was RNA transcripts that yielded the amplified TCR beta CDR3 regions. With the HTBI primer set, the TCR CDR3 went through a first round of RT-PCR. MiXCR, applied by TCRdb to the multiplex PCR reads, yields one record per CDR3 protein. The sample lists about 300,000 distinct CDR3 sequences; roughly 19% were seen once. Sequences were obtained from blood. The receptor set was obtained from a man in his fifties or sixties with Graves' ophthalmopathy.

This clonotype was seen more than once but under ten times. The chain recombines TRBV6-2 or TRBV6-3 with TRBJ2-3; 13 positions match TRBD2. The V segment lost 7 bases and the J segment 6 bases; nucleotides outside the gene matches: 4. There are 14 residues in the CDR3. Germline V gene lookup returns CDR1 MNHEY and CDR2 SVGEGT. The CDR3: CASMGLAGSDTQYF. CDR3 bases: TGTGCCAGCATGGGACTAGCGGGATCCGATACGCAGTATTTT.

This clonotype appeared many times. V usage is TRBV5-1 and J usage is TRBJ2-1, with 8 positions matching TRBD2. Germline values: CDR1 SGHRS, CDR2 YFSETQ. After removal of 3 bases from V and 8 bases from J, the junction contained 10 bases not matched to a gene. The CDR3 runs to 15 residues. The CDR3 loop reads CASSYSGNSADEQFF. DNA for the CDR3: TGCGCCAGCAGCTATAGCGGGAACAGTGCGGATGAGCAGTTCTTC.

This clonotype was observed many times. The J gene is TRBJ2-7, the V gene TRBV6-1; 7 bases agree with TRBD2. The germline gives CDR1 MNHNS, CDR2 SASEGT. The ends lost 8 bases at V and 1 base at J; junction bases unmatched: 8. The CDR3 loop spans 14 amino acids. The CDR3 is CASSSGGRSYEQYF. CDR3 coding DNA: TGTGCCAGCTCTTCTGGCGGGAGATCCTACGAGCAGTACTTC.

This clonotype is a singleton in its sample. The chain has TRBV11-2 and TRBJ1-1; D unclear. This CDR3 is 15 amino acids long. V lost 4 bases, J lost 6 bases, and 18 bases lay in between. Germline values: CDR1 SGHAT, CDR2 FQNNGV. The CDR3 region is CASSSVRGQVAEAFF. CDR3 nucleotide sequence: TGTGCCAGCAGCTCAGTACGTGGTCAGGTCGCTGAAGCTTTCTTT.

In this sample, this clonotype turned up many times. This rearrangement joins TRBV6-1 to TRBJ1-6, with 9 bases matching TRBD1. V dropped 6 bases and J dropped 2; count of bases not matched to a gene: 5. This CDR3 region has 16 residues. Germline assignment: CDR1 MNHNS and CDR2 SASEGT. The CDR3 sequence is CASRGGQGAYNSPLHF. The CDR3 DNA sequence: TGTGCCAGCAGAGGGGGACAGGGCGCCTATAATTCACCCCTCCACTTT.

This clonotype was seen ten or more times. The J gene is TRBJ2-5, the V gene TRBV6-2 or TRBV6-3; 12 bases match TRBD2. Germline V gene sequence: CDR1 MNHEY, CDR2 SVGEGT. The CDR3 is made up of 13 amino acids. V was pared by 6 bases and J by 11 bases, with 7 bases of the junction left unmatched. CDR3: CASRRLAGASQYF. In DNA form, the CDR3 reads TGTGCCAGCAGGAGACTAGCGGGGGCATCACAGTACTTC.

V is TRBV7-8 and J is TRBJ2-3; D is undetermined. There are 15 residues in the CDR3. The germline V gene has CDR1 SGHVS and CDR2 FQNEAQ. V lost 5 bases, J lost 2 bases, and 14 bases lay in between. CDR3 coding DNA: TGTGCCAGCAGCGTTAGTTCGGTTTCCACAGATACGCAGTATTTT. As protein: CASSVSSVSTDTQYF.

At least ten counts were recorded for this clonotype. The rearrangement uses TRBV7-9 and TRBJ2-7; 10 bases agree with TRBD2. The CDR3 length is 15 residues. Germline lookup yields CDR1 SEHNR and CDR2 FQNEAQ (reference sequence). V shed 3 bases, J shed 0 bases, and the junction held 2 bases outside the gene matches. The DNA of the CDR3 is TGTGCCAGCAGCTTGGCTAGCGGGAGCTCCTACGAGCAGTACTTC. It specifies CASSLASGSSYEQYF.

This clonotype has just a few counts. The chain links TRBV5-1 to TRBJ2-1; 10 bases are a match to TRBD2. Germline lookup yields CDR1 SGHRS and CDR2 YFSETQ. Trimming took 0 bases from V and 8 from J; bases not matched to a gene: 14. CDR3 length: 18 amino acids. Here the CDR3 reads CASSLGQGYSAGGDEQFF. The DNA of the CDR3 is TGCGCCAGCAGCTTGGGACAGGGATACTCAGCGGGAGGGGATGAGCAGTTCTTC.

This clonotype appeared a few times. The genes are TRBV29-1 and TRBJ2-5; 7 bases match TRBD1. Germline V CDR1 and CDR2: SQVTM, ANQGSEA. V lost 4 bases and J lost 3; bases outside the gene matches: 2. This CDR3 spans 12 amino acids. CDR3 DNA: TGCAGCGTTGGCCAGGGGGAAGAGACCCAGTACTTC. Its protein product is CSVGQGEETQYF. Using reference TRBV29-1 and TRBJ2-5 for the parts outside the CDR3, the full variable domain is SAVISQKPSRDICQRGTSLTIQCQVDSQVTMMFWYRQQPGQSLTLIATANQGSEATYESGFVIDKFPISRPNLTFSTLTVSNMSPEDSSIYLCSVGQGEETQYFGPGTRLLVL.

V is TRBV7-3 and J is TRBJ2-3; 8 bases match TRBD2. This CDR3 contains 18 residues. Germline V CDR1 and CDR2: SGHTA, FQGTGA. V lost 5 bases and J lost 4; bases outside the gene matches: 17. CDR3 sequence reads: CASSPSGPGLGKADTQYF. The CDR3 DNA follows: TGTGCCAGCAGCCCTTCGGGGCCGGGACTAGGTAAAGCAGATACGCAGTATTTT.

The chain recombines TRBV3-1 with TRBJ2-1; the D is unclear. The germline V gene encodes CDR1 LGHDT and CDR2 YNNKEL (reference sequence). The CDR3 consists of 14 residues. The ends were cut back, 4 bases at V and 0 bases at J, with 7 bases in the middle. The CDR3 sequence is CASSPSTSYNEQFF. As DNA, the CDR3 is TGTGCCAGCAGCCCCTCAACCTCCTACAATGAGCAGTTCTTC.

This clonotype was counted many times. J is TRBJ2-1 and V is TRBV7-2; 8 bases match TRBD2. V was clipped by 5 bases and J by 4 bases; unmatched bases: 7. CDR1 is SGHTA and CDR2 is FQGNSA in the germline V gene. There are 15 residues in the CDR3. In DNA, the CDR3 is TGTGCCAGCAGCCGGGGGGGGGGCGGATACAATGAGCAGTTCTTC. This sequence encodes CASSRGGGGYNEQFF.

This clonotype has just a few counts. This sequence joins TRBV9 and TRBJ2-3, with unresolved D. V was cut by 3 bases and J by 0 bases, with 11 bases left in between. Germline CDR1 and CDR2: SGDLS and YYNGEE. The CDR3 consists of 15 residues. CDR3 region: CASSAAPSSTDTQYF. The CDR3 DNA follows: TGTGCCAGCAGCGCAGCACCTTCTAGCACAGATACGCAGTATTTT.

This clonotype was seen many times. The chain carries TRBV2 and TRBJ2-7, with 9 bases matching TRBD1. The CDR3 length is 16 residues. Germline V gene data show CDR1 as SNHLY and CDR2 as FYNNEI. J gave up 3 bases and V 1 base, and 7 bases lay outside the gene matches. CDR3 in DNA: TGTGCCAGCAGTGAAGACCGGGGACAGGGACTCTACGAGCAGTACTTC. This sequence encodes CASSEDRGQGLYEQYF.

This chain links TRBV5-1 with TRBJ1-3, with D hard to call. CDR1 is SGHRS, CDR2 YFSETQ, per germline. The CDR3 contains 13 residues. Between the trimmed V and J ends, which lost 6 bases and 3 bases, there was a span of 10 bases. CDR3 coding DNA: TGCGCCAGCACCCCCGGGGTTGGAAACACCATATATTTT. Protein product: CASTPGVGNTIYF.

The V and J genes are TRBV6-1 and TRBJ2-1, with D perhaps TRBD1 (5 bases). The CDR3 length is 14 residues. V gave up 1 base and J gave up 9 bases, with 13 bases separating them. From germline, CDR1 is MNHNS and CDR2 SASEGT. In DNA form, the CDR3 reads TGTGCCAGCAGTGAAGGTATGGAAGGGGTTGAGCAGTTCTTC. It encodes CASSEGMEGVEQFF.

The table lists this clonotype with a count of one. Just one base apart from a much larger clone, this may be a read error. This sequence joins TRBV2 and TRBJ2-5, with 7 bases identical to TRBD1. CDR1 is SNHLY, CDR2 FYNNEI, per germline. J was trimmed by 4 bases and V by 1 base; bases with no gene match: 6. The CDR3 consists of 15 residues. This CDR3 is CASSEDQGEVETQYF. The CDR3 DNA sequence: TGTGCCAGCAGTGAAGACCAGGGGGAAGTAGAGACCCAGTACTTC. Full variable domain (missing parts from reference TRBV2 and TRBJ2-5): EPEVTQTPSHQVTQMGQEVILRCVPISNHLYFYWYRQILGQKVEFLVSFYNNEISEKSEIFDDQFSVERPDGSNFTLKIRSTKLEDSAMYFCASSEDQGEVETQYFGPGTRLLVL.

This clonotype was seen a handful of times. V and J are TRBV24-1 and TRBJ2-4; D tentatively reads TRBD1 or TRBD2 (5 bases each). V lost 2 bases and J 3 bases, leaving 16 bases between the germline ends. This CDR3 is 17 amino acids long. Germline-derived CDR1 and CDR2 are KGHDR and SFDVKD. CDR3 coding DNA: TGTGCCACCAGTGATTCTGGGGACGGGATCGGCAAAAACATTCAGTACTTC. It yields the protein CATSDSGDGIGKNIQYF.

This clonotype has a handful of counts. V and J are TRBV20-1 and TRBJ2-5, with TRBD2 as a possible D gene (5 bases). Germline V lookup: CDR1 DFQATT, CDR2 SNEGSKA (reference sequence). This CDR3 contains 12 residues. With 0 bases removed from V and 14 bases from J, the gap between germline ends came to 16 bases. DNA for the CDR3: TGCAGTGCTAGAGATATCGAACCCGGGGTTTACTTC. It encodes CSARDIEPGVYF.

This clonotype was seen ten or more times. The genes are TRBV7-9 and TRBJ1-2; 7 nucleotides align to TRBD1. The CDR3 length is 14 residues. The V segment lost 5 bases and the J segment 2 bases; nucleotides outside the gene matches: 5. CDR1 SEHNR and CDR2 FQNEAQ come from the germline V gene (reference sequence). The DNA for the CDR3 is TGTGCCAGCAGCCCAGGACAGGCCAACTATGGCTACACCTTC. Translation: CASSPGQANYGYTF.